Each of the 19 T cell receptor beta chains below was sequenced from the same sample in a study of blood T cells in healthy people across ages. Primers used in a second PCR of roughly 6 to 12 cycles were a sample-barcoded 5' primer and a J-beta primer mix. In TCRdb, the 5' RACE reads were re-called with MiXCR into one record per CDR3 protein. The data hold roughly 680,000 distinct CDR3 sequences, with around a fifth observed a single time. Sequencing input: blood. The receptor source for this set is a man aged 70-80 years in good health.

This clonotype was counted between two and nine times. This rearrangement joins TRBV5-1 to TRBJ2-3, with D tentatively TRBD2 (6 bases). The CDR3 has 14 amino acids. V was cut by 4 bases and J by 2 bases, with 11 bases left in between. CDR1 SGHRS and CDR2 YFSETQ come from the germline V gene. This CDR3 reads CASSEGGNTDTQYF. DNA of the CDR3: TGCGCCAGCAGCGAGGGCGGGAACACAGATACGCAGTATTTT.

This clonotype occurred a few times. V and J are TRBV4-1 and TRBJ2-3; D remains ambiguous. Per the germline V gene, CDR1 is MGHRA and CDR2 is YSYEKL. V dropped 0 bases and J dropped 0 bases, with 10 bases sitting between them. CDR3 length: 16 amino acids. This chain's CDR3 is CASSQDLASSTDTQYF. DNA for the CDR3: TGCGCCAGCAGCCAAGATTTGGCTTCTAGCACAGATACGCAGTATTTT.

As regards this clonotype: The junction departs from germline at one end; a sequencing error may be responsible. The V and J genes are TRBV6-5 and TRBJ2-7, with TRBD1 identical over 7 bases. There are 15 residues in the CDR3. Germline V gene sequence: CDR1 MNHEY, CDR2 SVGAGI. DNA of the CDR3: TGTGTCAGCAGTCCCCAGGCAGGGGGTTCCTACGAGCAGTACTTC. It translates to CVSSPQAGGSYEQYF.

The chain uses TRBV5-1 and TRBJ1-1; the D is unclear. The CDR3 runs 14 residues. Germline CDR1 is SGHRS and CDR2 is YFSETQ. Trimming left V 4 bases short and J 1 base short, with 11 bases between. CDR3 nucleotide sequence: TGCGCCAGCAGCATGGAGGGAACGAACACTGAAGCTTTCTTT. Translated: CASSMEGTNTEAFF.

This clonotype was found once. J is TRBJ2-6 and V is TRBV4-2; D is uncertain. This CDR3 spans 15 amino acids. The V gene lost 0 bases and the J gene lost 4 bases, with 7 bases spanning the gap. Per germline, CDR1 LGHNA and CDR2 YNFKEQ. The CDR3 DNA sequence: TGTGCCAGCAGCCAAGATTGGGCCGGGGCCAACGTCCTGACTTTC. The encoded protein is CASSQDWAGANVLTF.

This chain links TRBV5-1 with TRBJ2-1; D is possibly TRBD2 (6 bases). CDR1 and CDR2 (germline): SGHRS, YFSETQ. The CDR3 length is 16 residues. V gave up 4 bases and J gave up 0 bases, with 14 bases separating them. The CDR3 is CASSVTSGPSYNEQFF. The CDR3 nucleotides are TGCGCCAGCAGCGTGACAAGCGGGCCCTCCTACAATGAGCAGTTCTTC.

As to this clonotype: A much larger clone differs from this one at a single base, so this may be a read error. The genes are TRBV20-1 and TRBJ2-7, with D possibly being TRBD1 (6 bases). CDR3 length: 13 residues. Per the germline V gene, CDR1 is DFQATT and CDR2 is SNEGSKA (reference sequence). CDR3 DNA: TGCAATGCTAGTTCAGGGGCGTCCTACGAGCAGTACTTC. This gives the protein CNASSGASYEQYF.

The table lists this clonotype with a few counts. V and J are TRBV28 and TRBJ1-4; 7 bases are a match to TRBD1. The CDR3 runs to 14 residues. With 6 bases clipped from V and 8 bases from J, the junction kept 9 bases outside the gene matches. CDR1 and CDR2 (germline): MDHEN, SYDVKM. The CDR3 DNA reads TGTGCCAGCAGCCCTACGGCAGGGGGGGAAAAACTGTTTTTT. As protein: CASSPTAGGEKLFF.

With respect to this clonotype: A read error may produce the germline difference seen at one junction end. V is TRBV20-1 and J is TRBJ2-3; the D is unclear. Germline CDR1 reads DFQATT; CDR2 reads SNEGSKA (reference sequence). The CDR3 runs to 11 residues. The CDR3 loop reads CSARDWDTQYF. Here the CDR3 DNA reads TGCAGTGCTCGAGACTGGGATACGCAGTATTTT.

A remark on this clonotype: One junction end disagrees with the germline gene, perhaps due to a read error. This sequence joins TRBV6-1 and TRBJ2-5; tentatively, D is TRBD2 (7 bases). The CDR3 is made up of 14 amino acids. Germline-derived CDR1 and CDR2 are MNHNS and SASEGT. CDR3 protein: CASSDGGGHETQYF. The CDR3 region has the DNA TGTGCCAGTAGTGATGGGGGGGGCCACGAGACCCAGTACTTC.

The chain links TRBV5-1 to TRBJ1-1, with D possibly being TRBD1 (5 bases). V lost 2 bases and J 0 bases, leaving 8 bases between the germline ends. Germline CDR1 is SGHRS and CDR2 is YFSETQ. The CDR3 runs 14 residues. The DNA of the CDR3 is TGCGCCAGCAGCTTTAAGGACATGAACACTGAAGCTTTCTTT. Its protein is CASSFKDMNTEAFF.

This clonotype was counted a few times. The genes are TRBV7-2 and TRBJ2-5; TRBD1 might be the D (6 bases). The CDR3 contains 15 residues. The V end lost 5 bases, the J end lost 2 bases, and 15 bases lay between the germline ends. Germline V lookup: CDR1 SGHTA, CDR2 FQGNSA. CDR3 sequence reads: CASSQGGPRQETQYF. In nucleotides, the CDR3 is TGTGCCAGCAGCCAAGGGGGACCGAGGCAAGAGACCCAGTACTTC.

Ten or more counts support this clonotype. The genes are TRBV7-2 and TRBJ2-5; D perhaps matches TRBD1 (5 bases). V lost 3 bases, J lost 7 bases, and 12 bases lay in between. This CDR3 is built from 13 residues. Germline assignment: CDR1 SGHTA and CDR2 FQGNSA. CDR3 nucleotide sequence: TGTGCCAGCAGCTTGGGGCAGGGTTGGACCCAGTACTTC. This gives the protein CASSLGQGWTQYF.

This CDR3 reads CASSLATSGRDTQYF. CDR3 coding DNA: TGCGCCAGCAGCTTGGCGACTAGCGGGAGAGATACGCAGTATTTT. The chain combines TRBV5-1 with TRBJ2-3, with TRBD2 identical over 12 bases. The junction had 1 base not matched to a gene; V was cut back by 0 bases and J by 5 bases. CDR3 length: 15 residues. CDR1 and CDR2 (germline): SGHRS, YFSETQ.

The table lists this clonotype with a few counts. This CDR3 reads CASSLATSMETQYF. CDR3 DNA sequence: TGTGCCAGCAGCTTAGCGACTAGCATGGAGACCCAGTACTTC. V gene TRBV7-2 combines with J gene TRBJ2-5, with 7 positions matching TRBD2. In germline, CDR1 is SGHTA, CDR2 FQGNSA. J lost 5 bases, V lost 0 bases, and 3 bases had no gene match. CDR3 size: 14 residues.

The rearrangement links TRBV7-6 to TRBJ2-1, with 8 nucleotides matching TRBD1. V dropped 4 bases and J dropped 0; count of bases not matched to a gene: 5. The CDR3 has 16 residues. Germline CDR1 and CDR2: SGHVS and FNYEAQ. CDR3 loop: CASSSWDRSSYNEQFF. DNA for the CDR3: TGTGCCAGCAGCTCCTGGGACAGGAGCTCCTACAATGAGCAGTTCTTC.

V usage is TRBV7-6 and J usage is TRBJ2-1; 8 bases map to TRBD1. The CDR3 length is 14 residues. With 1 base clipped from V and 9 bases from J, the junction kept 5 bases outside the gene matches. CDR1 is SGHVS, CDR2 FNYEAQ, per germline. CDR3 amino acids: CASSLGTGKSEQFF. The CDR3 DNA is TGTGCCAGCAGCTTAGGGACAGGGAAGAGTGAGCAGTTCTTC.

This clonotype was seen more than once but under ten times. The genes are TRBV7-2 and TRBJ2-5; 7 bases agree with TRBD1. This CDR3 comprises 15 residues. Unmatched junction bases numbered 7, after V lost 1 base and J lost 5 bases. Germline lookup yields CDR1 SGHTA and CDR2 FQGNSA. CDR3 region: CASSLVGGRKETQYF. DNA of the CDR3: TGTGCCAGCAGCTTAGTAGGGGGCCGTAAGGAGACCCAGTACTTC. Full variable domain (missing parts from reference TRBV7-2 and TRBJ2-5): GAGVSQSPSNKVTEKGKDVELRCDPISGHTALYWYRQSLGQGLEFLIYFQGNSAPDKSGLPSDRFSAERTGGSVSTLTIQRTQQEDSAVYLCASSLVGGRKETQYFGPGTRLLVL.

This clonotype was observed a few times. The V and J genes are TRBV5-1 and TRBJ2-7; D may be TRBD1 or TRBD2 (5 bases each). V dropped 0 bases and J dropped 5 bases, with 12 bases sitting between them. The CDR3 is made up of 14 amino acids. Per germline, CDR1 SGHRS and CDR2 YFSETQ. CDR3 protein: CASSLGGTFDEQYF. The CDR3 DNA reads as TGCGCCAGCAGCTTGGGAGGGACGTTTGACGAGCAGTACTTC. The complete variable domain, with remaining parts taken from reference TRBV5-1 and TRBJ2-7, reads KAGVTQTPRYLIKTRGQQVTLSCSPISGHRSVSWYQQTPGQGLQFLFEYFSETQRNKGNFPGRFSGRQFSNSRSEMNVSTLELGDSALYLCASSLGGTFDEQYFGPGTRLTVT.